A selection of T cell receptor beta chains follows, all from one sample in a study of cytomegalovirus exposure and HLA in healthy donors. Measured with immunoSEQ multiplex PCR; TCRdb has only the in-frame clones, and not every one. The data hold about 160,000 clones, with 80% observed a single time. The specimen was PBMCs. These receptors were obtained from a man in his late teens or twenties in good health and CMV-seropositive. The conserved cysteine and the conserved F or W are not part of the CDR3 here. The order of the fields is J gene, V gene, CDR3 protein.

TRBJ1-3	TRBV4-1	ASSFTPGAEGNTIY
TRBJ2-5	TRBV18	ASSPLTSGGQETQY
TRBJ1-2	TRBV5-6	ASSLLRAAGGYT
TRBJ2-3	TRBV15	ATSRGVQGEKDTQY
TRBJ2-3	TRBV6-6	ASGGGTDTQY
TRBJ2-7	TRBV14	ASSQQGHSYEQY
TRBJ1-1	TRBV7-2	ASSPGQPSNTEAF
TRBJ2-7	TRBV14	ASSSSGTALYEQY
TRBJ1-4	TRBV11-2	ASSPRTGVQEKLF
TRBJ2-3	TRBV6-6	ASSYAGGGEDTQY
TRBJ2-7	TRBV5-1	ASSATGQKAYLLSYEQY
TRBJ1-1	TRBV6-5	ASRRATEAF
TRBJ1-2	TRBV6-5	ASSDTGVYGYT
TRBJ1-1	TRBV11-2	ASSLLSPGQFYTEAF
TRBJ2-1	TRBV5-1	ASSSTTGNNEQF
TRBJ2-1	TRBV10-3	AISEFDSLEF
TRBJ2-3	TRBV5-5	ASSPSPDRVPDTQY
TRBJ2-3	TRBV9	ASSVDSGGAVDTQY
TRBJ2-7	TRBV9	ASSVSPWTVNEQY
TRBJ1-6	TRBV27	ASSSRAEGSPLH
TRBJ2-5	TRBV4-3	ASSQEPRETQY
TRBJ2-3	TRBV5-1	ASSLGDRLGTDTQY
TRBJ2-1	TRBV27	ASSFPSSYNEQF
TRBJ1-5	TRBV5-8	ASSLAGREGNQPQH
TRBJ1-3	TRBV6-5	ASSYSTASGNTIY
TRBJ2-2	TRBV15	ATRQRPNTGELF
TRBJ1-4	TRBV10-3	AIRPDREGEKLF
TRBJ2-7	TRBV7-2	ASSGSGRAMEQY
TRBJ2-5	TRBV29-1	SALRGGETQY
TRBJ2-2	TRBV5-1	ASSLFLAGAANTGELF
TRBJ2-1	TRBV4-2	ASSLGTAGDNEQF
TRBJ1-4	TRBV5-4	ASKAEENEKLF
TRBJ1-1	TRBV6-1	AIQTGRMNTEAF
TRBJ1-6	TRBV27	ASSWGQGVGSPLH
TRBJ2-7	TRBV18	ASSGTGGNEQY
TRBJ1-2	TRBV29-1	SIDRDYGYT
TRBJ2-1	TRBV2	ASTKGGVANEQF
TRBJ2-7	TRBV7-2	ASSPEGHYEQY
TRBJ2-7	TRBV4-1	ASSPPGREVPYEQY
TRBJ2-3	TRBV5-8	ASSLGDRDRSLSTDTQY
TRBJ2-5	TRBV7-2	ASSATLSGGPETQY
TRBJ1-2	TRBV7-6	ASSLVGTGDGYT
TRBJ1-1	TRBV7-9	SSSFASIQGGDTEAF
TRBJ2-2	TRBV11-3	ASSYTSGSGTGELF